A selection of T cell receptor beta chains follows, all from one sample in a study of blood T cell repertoires in COVID-19. TCRdb's copy holds only in-frame clones and misses some; the assay was immunoSEQ multiplex PCR. This sample carries approximately 150,000 clones, over 70% of them seen once, and the ten largest clones take about 5%. Sequenced: PBMCs or T cells enriched from blood (not recorded which). The receptors were gathered from a woman aged 40 to 50 with acute COVID-19. Both conserved end residues are part of each CDR3. D genes are given only for firm matches. Only some rows state a clone size, as once, few, many or a class for expanded clones.

TRBV28	TRBD1	once	TRBJ1-2	CASSGAGTGGGRWLLF	TGTGCCAGCAGCGGAGCCGGGACAGGGGGCGGCCGATGGCTCCTCTTC
TRBV6-6	TRBD1	-	TRBJ1-1	CASEAGGQIVGTEAFF	TGTGCCAGCGAAGCAGGGGGACAAATTGTGGGAACTGAAGCTTTCTTT
TRBV27	TRBD2	-	TRBJ2-2	CASSLEGERELIRPGELFF	TGTGCCAGCAGTTTGGAGGGCGAGCGGGAGCTGATTCGTCCCGGGGAGCTGTTTTTT
TRBV11-3	TRBD1	once	TRBJ1-6	CASGTGDSPLHF	TGTGCCAGCGGAACAGGGGATTCACCCCTCCACTTT
TRBV12-3/TRBV12-4	-	-	TRBJ1-2	CASSLNPGQGYTF	TGTGCCAGCAGTTTAAATCCGGGACAAGGCTACACCTTC
TRBV3-1/TRBV3-2	-	-	TRBJ2-6	CASSQVQYSGANVLTF	TGTGCCAGCAGCCAAGTACAGTACTCTGGGGCCAACGTCCTGACTTTC
TRBV11-2	TRBD1	few	TRBJ2-1	CASSPRDRGSYNEQFF	TGTGCCAGCAGCCCCAGGGACAGGGGCTCCTACAATGAGCAGTTCTTC
TRBV10-1	-	once	TRBJ2-3	CASSDPLSTDTQYF	TGCGCCAGCAGTGACCCCCTGAGCACAGATACGCAGTATTTT
TRBV7-9	TRBD1	-	TRBJ1-1	CASSSFRSGQGVRNTEAFF	TGTGCCAGCAGTTCATTCCGGTCGGGACAGGGGGTTCGTAACACTGAAGCTTTCTTT
TRBV18	TRBD1	once	TRBJ1-1	CASSTRDREEAFF	TGTGCCAGCTCAACCCGGGACAGGGAAGAAGCTTTCTTT